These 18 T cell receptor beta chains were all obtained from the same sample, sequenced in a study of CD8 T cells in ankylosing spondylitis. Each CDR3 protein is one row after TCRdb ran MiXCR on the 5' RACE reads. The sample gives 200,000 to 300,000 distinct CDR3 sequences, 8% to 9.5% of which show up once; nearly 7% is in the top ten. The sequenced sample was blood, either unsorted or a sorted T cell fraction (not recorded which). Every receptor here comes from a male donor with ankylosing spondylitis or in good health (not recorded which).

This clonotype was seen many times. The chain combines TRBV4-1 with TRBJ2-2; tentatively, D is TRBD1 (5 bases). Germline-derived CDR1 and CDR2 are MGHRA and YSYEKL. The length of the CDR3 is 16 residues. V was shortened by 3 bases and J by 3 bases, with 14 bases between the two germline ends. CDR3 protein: CASSHSDGQDTGELFF. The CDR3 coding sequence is TGCGCCAGCAGCCACTCTGACGGACAAGACACCGGGGAGCTGTTTTTT.

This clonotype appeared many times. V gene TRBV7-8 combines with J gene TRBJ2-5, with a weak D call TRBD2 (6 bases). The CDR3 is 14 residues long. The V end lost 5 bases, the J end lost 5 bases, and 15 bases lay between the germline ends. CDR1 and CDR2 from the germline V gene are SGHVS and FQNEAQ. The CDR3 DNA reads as TGTGCCAGCAGCCCGGGGTTTCGGGGGGAGACCCAGTACTTC. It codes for CASSPGFRGETQYF.

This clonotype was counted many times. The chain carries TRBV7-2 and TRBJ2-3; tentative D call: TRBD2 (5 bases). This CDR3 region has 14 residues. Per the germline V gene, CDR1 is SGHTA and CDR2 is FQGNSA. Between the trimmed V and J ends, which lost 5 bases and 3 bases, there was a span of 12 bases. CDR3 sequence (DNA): TGTGCCAGCAGCCCTTACTCGGGGACAGATACGCAGTATTTT. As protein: CASSPYSGTDTQYF.

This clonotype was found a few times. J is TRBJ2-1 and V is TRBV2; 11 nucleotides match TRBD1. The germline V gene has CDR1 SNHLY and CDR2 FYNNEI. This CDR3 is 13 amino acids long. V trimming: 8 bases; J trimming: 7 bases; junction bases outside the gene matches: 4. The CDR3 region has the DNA TGTGCCAGCGTGGACAGGGGGCTGAATGAGCAGTTCTTC. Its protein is CASVDRGLNEQFF. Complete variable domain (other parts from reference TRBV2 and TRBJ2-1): EPEVTQTPSHQVTQMGQEVILRCVPISNHLYFYWYRQILGQKVEFLVSFYNNEISEKSEIFDDQFSVERPDGSNFTLKIRSTKLEDSAMYFCASVDRGLNEQFFGPGTRLTVL.

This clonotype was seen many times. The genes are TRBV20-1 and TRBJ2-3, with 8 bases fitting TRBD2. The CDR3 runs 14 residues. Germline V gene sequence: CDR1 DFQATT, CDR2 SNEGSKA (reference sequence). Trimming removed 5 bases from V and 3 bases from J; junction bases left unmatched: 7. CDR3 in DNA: TGCAGTGCTTCACGGGGGGGGGCGACAGATACGCAGTATTTT. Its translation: CSASRGGATDTQYF.

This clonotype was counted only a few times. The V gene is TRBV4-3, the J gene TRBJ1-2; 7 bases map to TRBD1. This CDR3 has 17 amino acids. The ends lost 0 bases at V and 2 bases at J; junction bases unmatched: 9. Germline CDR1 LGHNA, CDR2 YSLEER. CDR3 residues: CASSQDQGQLINYGYTF. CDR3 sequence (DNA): TGCGCCAGCAGCCAAGATCAGGGACAGCTTATCAACTATGGCTACACCTTC.

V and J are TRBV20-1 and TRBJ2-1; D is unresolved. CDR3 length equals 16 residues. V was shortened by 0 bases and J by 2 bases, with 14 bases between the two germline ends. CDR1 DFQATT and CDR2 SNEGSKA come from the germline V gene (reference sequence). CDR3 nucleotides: TGCAGTGCTAGAGATATCAATTCCCGGGCCTACAATGAGCAGTTCTTC. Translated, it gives CSARDINSRAYNEQFF.

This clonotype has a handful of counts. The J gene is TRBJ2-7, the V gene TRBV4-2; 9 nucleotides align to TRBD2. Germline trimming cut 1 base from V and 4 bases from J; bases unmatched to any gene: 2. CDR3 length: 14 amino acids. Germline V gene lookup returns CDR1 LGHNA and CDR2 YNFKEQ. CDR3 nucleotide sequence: TGTGCCAGCAGCCAAGGGGCGGGAGGGTACGAGCAGTACTTC. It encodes CASSQGAGGYEQYF.

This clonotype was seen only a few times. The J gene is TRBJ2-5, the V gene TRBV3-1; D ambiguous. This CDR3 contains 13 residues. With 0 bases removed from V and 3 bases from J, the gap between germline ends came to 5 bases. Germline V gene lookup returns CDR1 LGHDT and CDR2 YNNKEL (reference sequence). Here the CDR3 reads CASSQDWEETQYF. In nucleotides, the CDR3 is TGTGCCAGCAGCCAAGATTGGGAAGAGACCCAGTACTTC.

The CDR3: CASSTQGVSGDGYTF. DNA for the CDR3: TGTGCCAGCAGCACTCAGGGTGTCTCTGGCGATGGCTACACCTTC. The chain carries TRBV7-9 and TRBJ1-2, with D possibly TRBD1 on 5 matching bases. Germline CDR1 is SEHNR and CDR2 is FQNEAQ (reference sequence). This CDR3 spans 15 amino acids. Between the trimmed V and J ends, which lost 5 bases and 6 bases, there was a span of 19 bases.

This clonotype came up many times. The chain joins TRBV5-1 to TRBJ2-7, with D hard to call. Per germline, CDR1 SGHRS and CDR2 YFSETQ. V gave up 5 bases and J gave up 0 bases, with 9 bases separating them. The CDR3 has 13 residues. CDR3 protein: CASRSSSSYEQYF. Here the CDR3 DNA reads TGCGCCAGCAGAAGTAGTTCCTCCTACGAGCAGTACTTC. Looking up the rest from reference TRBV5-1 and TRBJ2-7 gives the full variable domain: KAGVTQTPRYLIKTRGQQVTLSCSPISGHRSVSWYQQTPGQGLQFLFEYFSETQRNKGNFPGRFSGRQFSNSRSEMNVSTLELGDSALYLCASRSSSSYEQYFGPGTRLTVT.

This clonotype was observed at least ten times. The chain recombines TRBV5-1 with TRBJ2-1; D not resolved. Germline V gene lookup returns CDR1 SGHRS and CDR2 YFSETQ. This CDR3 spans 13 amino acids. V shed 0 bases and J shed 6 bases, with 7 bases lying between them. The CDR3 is CASSLVAGNEQFF. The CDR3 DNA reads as TGCGCCAGCAGCTTGGTTGCCGGCAATGAGCAGTTCTTC.

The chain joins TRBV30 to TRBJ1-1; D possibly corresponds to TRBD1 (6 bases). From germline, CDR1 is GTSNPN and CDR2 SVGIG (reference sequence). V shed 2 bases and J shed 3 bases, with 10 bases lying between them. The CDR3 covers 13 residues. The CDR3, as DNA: TGTGCCTGGAGTCACAGGGTGGACACTGAAGCTTTCTTT. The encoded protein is CAWSHRVDTEAFF.

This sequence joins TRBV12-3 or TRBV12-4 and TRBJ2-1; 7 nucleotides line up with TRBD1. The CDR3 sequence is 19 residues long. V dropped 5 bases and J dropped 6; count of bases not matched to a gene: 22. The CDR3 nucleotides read TGTGCCAGCAGTCTTGCTAGAGGGGGCCGGGGTTATGGATTCAATGAGCAGTTCTTC. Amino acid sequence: CASSLARGGRGYGFNEQFF.

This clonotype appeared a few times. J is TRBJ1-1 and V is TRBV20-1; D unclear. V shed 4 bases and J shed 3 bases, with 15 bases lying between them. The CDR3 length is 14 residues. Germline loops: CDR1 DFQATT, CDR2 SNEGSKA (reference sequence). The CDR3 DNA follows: TGCAGTGCTACAATCGGAGGGAGCTACACTGAAGCTTTCTTT. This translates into CSATIGGSYTEAFF.

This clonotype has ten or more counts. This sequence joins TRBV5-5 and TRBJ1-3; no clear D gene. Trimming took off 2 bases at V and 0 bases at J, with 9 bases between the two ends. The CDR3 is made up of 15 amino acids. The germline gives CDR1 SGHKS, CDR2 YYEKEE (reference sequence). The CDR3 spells CASSFQAGSGNTIYF. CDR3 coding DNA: TGTGCCAGCAGCTTTCAAGCCGGCTCTGGAAACACCATATATTTT. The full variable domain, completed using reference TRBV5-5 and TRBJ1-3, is DAGVTQSPTHLIKTRGQQVTLRCSPISGHKSVSWYQQVLGQGPQFIFQYYEKEERGRGNFPDRFSARQFPNYSSELNVNALLLGDSALYLCASSFQAGSGNTIYFGEGSWLTVV.

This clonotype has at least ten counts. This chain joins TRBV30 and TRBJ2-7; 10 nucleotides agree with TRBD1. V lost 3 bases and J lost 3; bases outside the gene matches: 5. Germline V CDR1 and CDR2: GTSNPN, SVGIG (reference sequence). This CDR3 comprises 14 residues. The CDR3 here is CAWSVGQGLYEQYF. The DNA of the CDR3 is TGTGCCTGGAGCGTGGGACAGGGGCTCTACGAGCAGTACTTC.

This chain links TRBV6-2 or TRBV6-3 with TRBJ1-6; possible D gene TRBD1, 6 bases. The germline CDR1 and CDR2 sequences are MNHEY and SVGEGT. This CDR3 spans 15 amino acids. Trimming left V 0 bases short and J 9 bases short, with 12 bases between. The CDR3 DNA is TGTGCCAGCAGTTACTCGACCAGGGGAGTTTCACCCCTCCACTTT. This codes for CASSYSTRGVSPLHF.